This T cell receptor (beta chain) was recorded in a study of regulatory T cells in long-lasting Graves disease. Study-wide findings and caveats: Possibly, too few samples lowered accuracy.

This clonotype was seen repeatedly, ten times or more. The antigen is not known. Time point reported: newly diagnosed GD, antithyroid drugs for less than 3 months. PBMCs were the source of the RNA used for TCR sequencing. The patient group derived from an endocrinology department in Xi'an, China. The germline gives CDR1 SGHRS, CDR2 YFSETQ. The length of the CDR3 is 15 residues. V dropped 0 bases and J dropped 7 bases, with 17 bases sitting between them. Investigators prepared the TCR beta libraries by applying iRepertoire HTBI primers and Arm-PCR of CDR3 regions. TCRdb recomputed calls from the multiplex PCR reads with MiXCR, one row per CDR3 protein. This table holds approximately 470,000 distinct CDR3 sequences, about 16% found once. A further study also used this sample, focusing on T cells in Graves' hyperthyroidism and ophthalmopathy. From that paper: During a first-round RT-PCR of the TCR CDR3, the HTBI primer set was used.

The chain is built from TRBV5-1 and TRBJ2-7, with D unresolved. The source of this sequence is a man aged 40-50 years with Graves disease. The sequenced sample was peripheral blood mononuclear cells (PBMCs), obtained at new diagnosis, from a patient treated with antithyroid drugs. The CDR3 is CASSLVDAGTREQYF. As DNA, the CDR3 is TGCGCCAGCAGCTTGGTGGACGCAGGAACGAGGGAGCAGTACTTC.